The T cell receptor (beta chain) described here comes from a study of blood T cell repertoires in COVID-19. Looking at the study overall: Material from acute and convalescent COVID-19 was sourced from the United States, Italy and Spain. Sources were T cells, B-cell-depleted T cells, or PBMCs; the material itself was cDNA or gDNA.

This CDR3 region has 16 residues. The V end lost 0 bases, the J end lost 3 bases, and 15 bases lay between the germline ends. Germline loops: CDR1 SGHRS, CDR2 YFSETQ. Assignments of participants to cohorts depended upon their own reported clinical history. Libraries were prepared by immunoSEQ multiplex PCR; TCRdb keeps only in-frame clonotypes and omits some of them. In the table there are just over 300,000 clones, around 91% of which are singletons. The sample consisted of PBMCs or T cells enriched from blood (not recorded which). The TCR sequence derives from a woman between 18 and 30 years old with acute COVID-19. The chain is built from TRBV5-1 and TRBJ1-1; D is unresolved. The CDR3 nucleotides are TGCGCCAGCAGCTTGGGGTTCCTGGGAGGCTACACTGAAGCTTTCTTT. It translates to CASSLGFLGGYTEAFF.